The rows below give T cell receptor beta chains drawn from one sample of a study of human T cells and chemical hapten exposure. TCRdb re-called the RACE reads with MiXCR, one entry per CDR3 protein. The profile shows 99,000 or so distinct CDR3 sequences, roughly 10% of them singletons. This material consisted of whole blood, taken in connection with sensitization to the hapten diphenylcyclopropenone (DPC). These receptor sequences come from a woman aged 55-70 years with alopecia areata. Some clones in this sample may be carry-over from other donors' samples. The CDR3 runs from the conserved cysteine through the conserved F or W. The D gene is left open where the match is weak. The size of a clone is reported for some rows only, either as once, few or many, or as a class for expanded clones.

TRBJ1-2 TRBV12-3/TRBV12-4 few TRBD1 CASSPTGQGYGYTF TGTGCCAGCAGCCCCACCGGACAGGGCTATGGCTACACCTTC
TRBJ1-1 TRBV10-1 - - CASTAGGPGDTEAFF TGCGCCAGCACCGCCGGGGGGCCGGGCGACACTGAAGCTTTCTTT
TRBJ2-6 TRBV10-3 many - CAISDQVSGANVLTF TGTGCCATCAGTGACCAGGTATCTGGGGCCAACGTCCTGACTTTC
TRBJ1-6 TRBV29-1 - - CSVRASLDYNSPLHF TGCAGCGTTCGCGCAAGCTTGGACTATAATTCACCCCTCCACTTT
TRBJ1-4 TRBV7-2 few TRBD1 CASSSQGGGEKLFF TGTGCCAGCAGCTCACAGGGGGGCGGTGAAAAACTGTTTTTT
TRBJ1-6 TRBV20-1 many TRBD1 CSASDGTGNSPLHF TGCAGTGCTAGTGACGGGACAGGGAATTCACCCCTCCACTTT
TRBJ1-1 TRBV2 many TRBD1 CASSDDRAEAFF TGTGCCAGCAGTGATGACAGGGCTGAAGCTTTCTTT
TRBJ2-1 TRBV3-1 many - CASKRNGDNEQFF TGTGCCAGCAAGAGAAACGGAGACAATGAGCAGTTCTTC
TRBJ1-2 TRBV7-9 many - CASSPHNYGYTF TGTGCCAGCAGCCCCCACAACTATGGCTACACCTTC
TRBJ1-5 TRBV4-2 many TRBD1 CASSQAGTGGQPQHF TGTGCCAGCAGCCAAGCTGGGACAGGGGGTCAGCCCCAGCATTTT
TRBJ2-1 TRBV5-1 few TRBD2 CASSLIPSGGSYNEQFF TGCGCCAGCAGCTTAATCCCTAGCGGGGGGTCCTACAATGAGCAGTTCTTC
TRBJ1-2 TRBV5-1 many - CASSPRGDSGYTF TGCGCCAGCAGCCCCCGGGGTGATAGTGGCTACACCTTC
TRBJ2-3 TRBV5-1 - TRBD1 CASSLQGAWEYF TGCGCCAGCAGCTTACAGGGGGCGTGGGAGTATTTT
TRBJ1-1 TRBV6-6 many - CASSLLQGEAFF TGTGCCAGCAGTCTGCTACAGGGAGAAGCTTTCTTT
TRBJ1-1 TRBV29-1 few - CSVEVRGTEAFF TGCAGCGTTGAAGTTAGGGGCACTGAAGCTTTCTTT
TRBJ1-4 TRBV29-1 few TRBD1 CSVPTGGPSTNEKLFF TGCAGCGTGCCGACAGGGGGCCCCTCAACTAATGAAAAACTGTTTTTT
TRBJ1-2 TRBV5-6 many TRBD1 CASSRGQGITTF TGTGCCAGCAGCCGGGGACAGGGTATAACCACCTTC
TRBJ2-5 TRBV2 many - CASTTNLGETQYF TGTGCCAGCACCACTAACCTGGGAGAGACCCAGTACTTC
TRBJ2-7 TRBV3-1 - - CASSPREGRRDLEQYF TGTGCCAGCAGCCCGAGAGAGGGTCGCAGGGACCTCGAGCAGTACTTC
TRBJ1-2 TRBV20-1 few TRBD1 CSGTVTGVDYGYTF TGCAGTGGTACTGTGACAGGGGTCGACTATGGCTACACCTTC
TRBJ1-2 TRBV2 few TRBD1 CAGGQGITYYGYTF TGTGCCGGGGGACAGGGAATTACGTACTATGGCTACACCTTC
TRBJ2-3 TRBV7-6 many - CASSSPRRVGWTDTQYF TGTGCCAGCAGCTCCCCGCGAAGGGTGGGTTGGACCGATACGCAGTATTTT